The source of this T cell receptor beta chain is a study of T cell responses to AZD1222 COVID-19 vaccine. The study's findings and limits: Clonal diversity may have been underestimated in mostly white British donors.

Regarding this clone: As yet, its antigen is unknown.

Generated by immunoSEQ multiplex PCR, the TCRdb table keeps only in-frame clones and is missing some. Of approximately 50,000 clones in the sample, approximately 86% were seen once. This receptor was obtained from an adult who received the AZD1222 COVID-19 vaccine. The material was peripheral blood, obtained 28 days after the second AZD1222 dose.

For the CDR3, the DNA is TGTGCCAGCAGTACGGATTTCTCGTATGGCTACACCTTC. Encoded protein: CASSTDFSYGYTF. The rearrangement links TRBV7-2 to TRBJ1-2; no definite D call. The germline V gene encodes CDR1 SGHTA and CDR2 FQGNSA. The CDR3 is 13 amino acids. V lost 6 bases, J lost 5 bases, and 13 bases lay in between.